The sequence of this T cell receptor beta chain was determined in a study of T cells after yellow fever vaccination. The CDR3 has 14 amino acids. V lost 5 bases and J lost 1, with 12 bases in between. Germline values: CDR1 MNHEY, CDR2 SMNVEV (reference sequence). This clonotype has at least ten counts. TCRdb reanalysed the 5' RACE reads using MiXCR and keeps one entry per CDR3 protein. This table holds some 110,000 distinct CDR3 sequences, about 7.8% found once. The source material was CD4+ T cells sorted from PBMCs, sampled roughly seven weeks after the first yellow fever vaccination. The receptor's source is a man between 18 and 35 years old who received the YFV17D yellow fever vaccine. V and J are TRBV27 and TRBJ2-7; the D gene is possibly TRBD2 (6 bases). CDR3 nucleotide sequence: TGTGCCAGCAGTCTCCGGCGGGGTTCCTACGAGCAGTACTTC. It translates to CASSLRRGSYEQYF.